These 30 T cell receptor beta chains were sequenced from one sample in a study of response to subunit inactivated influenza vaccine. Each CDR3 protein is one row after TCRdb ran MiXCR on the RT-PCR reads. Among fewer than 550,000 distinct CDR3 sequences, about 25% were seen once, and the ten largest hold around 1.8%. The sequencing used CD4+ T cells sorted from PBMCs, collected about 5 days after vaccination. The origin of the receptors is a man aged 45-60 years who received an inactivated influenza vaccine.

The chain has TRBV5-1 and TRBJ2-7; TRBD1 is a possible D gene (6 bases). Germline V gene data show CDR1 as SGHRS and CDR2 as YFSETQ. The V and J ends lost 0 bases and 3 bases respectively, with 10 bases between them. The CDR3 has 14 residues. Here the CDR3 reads CASSLGGRYYEQYF. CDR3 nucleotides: TGCGCCAGCAGCTTGGGGGGGCGATACTACGAGCAGTACTTC.

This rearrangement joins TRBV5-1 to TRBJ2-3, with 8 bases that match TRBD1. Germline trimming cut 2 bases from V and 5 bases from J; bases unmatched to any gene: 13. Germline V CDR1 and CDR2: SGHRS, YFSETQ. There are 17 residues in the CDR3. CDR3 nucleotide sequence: TGCGCCAGCAGCTTCGGATATGGACAGGGCCTTAAAGATACGCAGTATTTT. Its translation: CASSFGYGQGLKDTQYF.

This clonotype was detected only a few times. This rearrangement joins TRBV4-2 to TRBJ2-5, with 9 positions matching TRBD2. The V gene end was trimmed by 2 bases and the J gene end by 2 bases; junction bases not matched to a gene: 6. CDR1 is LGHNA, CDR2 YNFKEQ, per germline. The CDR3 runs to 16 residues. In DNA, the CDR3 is TGTGCCAGCAGCCAACTTGCGGGGGGGGGACAAGAGACCCAGTACTTC. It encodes CASSQLAGGGQETQYF.

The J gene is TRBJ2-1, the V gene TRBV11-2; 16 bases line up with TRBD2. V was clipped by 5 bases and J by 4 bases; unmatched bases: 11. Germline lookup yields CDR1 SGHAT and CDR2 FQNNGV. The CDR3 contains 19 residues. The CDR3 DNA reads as TGTGCCAGCAGCACCCCCGGGACTAGCGGGGGGGAATTTTACAATGAGCAGTTCTTC. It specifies CASSTPGTSGGEFYNEQFF.

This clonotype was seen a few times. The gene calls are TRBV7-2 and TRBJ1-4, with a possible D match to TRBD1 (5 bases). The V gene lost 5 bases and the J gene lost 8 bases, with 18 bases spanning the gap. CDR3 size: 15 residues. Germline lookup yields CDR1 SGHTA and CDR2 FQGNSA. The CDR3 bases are TGTGCCAGCAGCCCGCAGGGTGGGGCTCGAGAAAAACTGTTTTTT. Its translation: CASSPQGGAREKLFF.

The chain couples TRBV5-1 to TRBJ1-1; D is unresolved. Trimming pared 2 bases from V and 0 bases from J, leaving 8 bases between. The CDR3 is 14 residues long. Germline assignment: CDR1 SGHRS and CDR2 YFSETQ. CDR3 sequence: CASSFGDMNTEAFF. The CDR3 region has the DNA TGCGCCAGCAGCTTCGGGGATATGAACACTGAAGCTTTCTTT.

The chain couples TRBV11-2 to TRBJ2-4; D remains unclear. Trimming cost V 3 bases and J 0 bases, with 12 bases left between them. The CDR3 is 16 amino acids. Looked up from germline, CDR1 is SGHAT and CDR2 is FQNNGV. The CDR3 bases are TGTGCCAGCAGCTTCGGCCAGTCTGTAGCCAAAAACATTCAGTACTTC. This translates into CASSFGQSVAKNIQYF.

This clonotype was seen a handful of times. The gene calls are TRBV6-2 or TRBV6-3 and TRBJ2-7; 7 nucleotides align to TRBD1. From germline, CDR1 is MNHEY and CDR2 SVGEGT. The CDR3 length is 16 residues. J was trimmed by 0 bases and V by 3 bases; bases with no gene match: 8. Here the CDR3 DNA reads TGTGCCAGCAGTTATCCCGACAGGGCGATCTCCTACGAGCAGTACTTC. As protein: CASSYPDRAISYEQYF.

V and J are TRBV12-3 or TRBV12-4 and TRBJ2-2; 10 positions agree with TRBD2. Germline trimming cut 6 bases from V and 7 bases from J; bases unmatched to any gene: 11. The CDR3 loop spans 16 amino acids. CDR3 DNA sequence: TGTGCCAGCAGGGAGCCTAGCGGGAGAGGGTTCGGGGAGCTGTTTTTT. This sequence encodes CASREPSGRGFGELFF.

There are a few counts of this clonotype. CDR3 nucleotides: TGCGCCAGCAGGTGGGGGGAGATGAACACTGAAGCTTTCTTT. Amino acids: CASRWGEMNTEAFF. The chain has TRBV5-1 and TRBJ1-1, with a tentative D call TRBD1 (5 bases). This CDR3 comprises 14 residues. V dropped 5 bases and J dropped 0 bases, with 11 bases sitting between them. Per germline, CDR1 SGHRS and CDR2 YFSETQ.

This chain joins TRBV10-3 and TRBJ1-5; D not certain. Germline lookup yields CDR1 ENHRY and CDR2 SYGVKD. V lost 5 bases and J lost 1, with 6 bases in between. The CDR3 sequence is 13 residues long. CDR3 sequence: CAISPESNQPQHF. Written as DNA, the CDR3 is TGTGCCATCAGTCCGGAGAGCAATCAGCCCCAGCATTTT.

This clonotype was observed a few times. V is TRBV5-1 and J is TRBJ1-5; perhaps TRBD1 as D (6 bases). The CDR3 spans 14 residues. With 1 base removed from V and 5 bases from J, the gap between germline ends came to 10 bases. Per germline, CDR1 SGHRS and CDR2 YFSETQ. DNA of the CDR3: TGCGCCAGCAGCTTGCTAGGGGGGGATCAGCCCCAGCATTTT. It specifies CASSLLGGDQPQHF.

This chain's CDR3 is CASSFAGGRRETQYF. The CDR3 DNA follows: TGTGCCAGCAGCTTTGCAGGGGGCAGGCGAGAGACCCAGTACTTC. The V gene is TRBV7-6, the J gene TRBJ2-5, with TRBD1 identical over 8 bases. CDR1 is SGHVS and CDR2 is FNYEAQ in the germline V gene. The V segment lost 3 bases and the J segment 4 bases; nucleotides outside the gene matches: 7. The CDR3 sequence is 15 residues long.

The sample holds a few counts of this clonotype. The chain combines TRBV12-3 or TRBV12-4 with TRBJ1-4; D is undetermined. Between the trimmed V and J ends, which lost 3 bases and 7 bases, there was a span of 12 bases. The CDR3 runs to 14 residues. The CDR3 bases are TGTGCCAGCAGTTTTAATGGCGGCGGTGAAAAACTGTTTTTT. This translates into CASSFNGGGEKLFF.

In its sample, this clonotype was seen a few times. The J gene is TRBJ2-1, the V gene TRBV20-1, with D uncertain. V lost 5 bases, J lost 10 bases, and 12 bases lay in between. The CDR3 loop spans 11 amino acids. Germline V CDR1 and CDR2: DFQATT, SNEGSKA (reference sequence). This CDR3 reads CSAHLGGEQFF. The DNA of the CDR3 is TGCAGTGCTCACCTCGGTGGGGAGCAGTTCTTC.

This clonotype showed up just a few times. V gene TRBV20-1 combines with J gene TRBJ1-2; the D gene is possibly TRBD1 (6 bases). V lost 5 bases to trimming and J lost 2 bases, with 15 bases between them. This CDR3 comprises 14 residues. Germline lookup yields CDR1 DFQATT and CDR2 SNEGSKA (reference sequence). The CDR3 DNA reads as TGCAGTGCTCGGAGGGGGGGGACGAACTATGGCTACACCTTC. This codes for CSARRGGTNYGYTF.

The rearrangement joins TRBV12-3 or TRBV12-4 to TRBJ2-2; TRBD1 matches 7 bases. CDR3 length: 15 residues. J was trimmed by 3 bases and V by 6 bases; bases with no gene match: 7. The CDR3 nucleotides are TGTGCCAGCAGACAGACAGGGTGGGACACCGGGGAGCTGTTTTTT. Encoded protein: CASRQTGWDTGELFF.

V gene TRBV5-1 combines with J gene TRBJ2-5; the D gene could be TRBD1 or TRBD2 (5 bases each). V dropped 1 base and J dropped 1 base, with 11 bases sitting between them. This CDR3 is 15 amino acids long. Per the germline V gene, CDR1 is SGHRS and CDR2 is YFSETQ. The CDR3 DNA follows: TGCGCCAGCAGCTTGAATGGGGCGGGCCAAGAGACCCAGTACTTC. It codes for CASSLNGAGQETQYF.

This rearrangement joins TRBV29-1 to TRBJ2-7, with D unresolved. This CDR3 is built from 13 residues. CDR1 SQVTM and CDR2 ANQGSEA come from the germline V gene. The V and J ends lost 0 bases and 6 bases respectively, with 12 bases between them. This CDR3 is CSVEDRGIGEQYF. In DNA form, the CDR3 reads TGCAGCGTTGAAGACCGCGGAATTGGCGAGCAGTACTTC.

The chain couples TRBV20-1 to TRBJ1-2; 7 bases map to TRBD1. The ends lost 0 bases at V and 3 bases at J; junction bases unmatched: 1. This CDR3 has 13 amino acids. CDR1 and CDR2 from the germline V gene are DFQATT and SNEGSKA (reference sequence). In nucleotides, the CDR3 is TGCAGTGCTAGAGAACAGGGGTACTATGGCTACACCTTC. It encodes CSAREQGYYGYTF.

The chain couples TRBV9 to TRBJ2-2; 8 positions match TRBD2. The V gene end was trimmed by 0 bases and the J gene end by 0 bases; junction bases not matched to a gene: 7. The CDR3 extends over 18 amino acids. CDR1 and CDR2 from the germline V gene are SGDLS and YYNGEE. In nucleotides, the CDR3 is TGTGCCAGCAGCGTAGCTCTCGGCGGGGGGACGAACACCGGGGAGCTGTTTTTT. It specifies CASSVALGGGTNTGELFF.

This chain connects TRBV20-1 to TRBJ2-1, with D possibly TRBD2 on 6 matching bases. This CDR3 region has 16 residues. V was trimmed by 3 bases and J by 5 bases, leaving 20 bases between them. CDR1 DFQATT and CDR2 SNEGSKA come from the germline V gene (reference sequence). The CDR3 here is CSARRLAQRVDNEQFF. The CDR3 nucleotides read TGCAGTGCTAGGCGTCTAGCGCAAAGAGTTGACAATGAGCAGTTCTTC.

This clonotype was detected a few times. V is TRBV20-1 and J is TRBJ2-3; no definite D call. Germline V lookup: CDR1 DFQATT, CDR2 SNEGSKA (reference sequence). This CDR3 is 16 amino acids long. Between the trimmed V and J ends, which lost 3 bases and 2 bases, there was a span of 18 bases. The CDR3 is CSASSLGVVLTDTQYF. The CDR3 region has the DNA TGCAGTGCTAGCTCCTTGGGTGTCGTTCTCACAGATACGCAGTATTTT.

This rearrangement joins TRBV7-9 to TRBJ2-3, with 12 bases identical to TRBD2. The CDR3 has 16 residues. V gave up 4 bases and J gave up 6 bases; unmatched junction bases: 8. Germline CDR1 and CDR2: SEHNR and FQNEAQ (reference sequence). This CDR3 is CASSSGLAGLWDTQYF. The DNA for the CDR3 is TGTGCCAGCAGCTCCGGACTAGCGGGGCTCTGGGATACGCAGTATTTT.

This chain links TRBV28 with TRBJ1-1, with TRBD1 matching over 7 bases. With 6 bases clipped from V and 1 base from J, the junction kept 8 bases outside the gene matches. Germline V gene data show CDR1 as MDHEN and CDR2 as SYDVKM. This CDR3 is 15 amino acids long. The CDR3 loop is CASSSGQAQNTEAFF. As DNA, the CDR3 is TGTGCCAGCAGCTCCGGACAGGCCCAGAACACTGAAGCTTTCTTT.

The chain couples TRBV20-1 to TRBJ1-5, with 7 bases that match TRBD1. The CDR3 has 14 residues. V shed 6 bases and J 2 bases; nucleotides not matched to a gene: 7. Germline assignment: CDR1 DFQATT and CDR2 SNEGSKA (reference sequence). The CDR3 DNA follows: TGCAGTGCATCGGGACAGAGGGGCAATCAGCCCCAGCATTTT. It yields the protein CSASGQRGNQPQHF.

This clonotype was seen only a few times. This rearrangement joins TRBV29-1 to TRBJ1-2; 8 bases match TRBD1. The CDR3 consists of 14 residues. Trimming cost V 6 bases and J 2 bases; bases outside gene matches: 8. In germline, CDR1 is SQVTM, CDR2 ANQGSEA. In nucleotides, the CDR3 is TGCAGCGTCGTACAGGGGGGAGGAAACTATGGCTACACCTTC. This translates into CSVVQGGGNYGYTF.

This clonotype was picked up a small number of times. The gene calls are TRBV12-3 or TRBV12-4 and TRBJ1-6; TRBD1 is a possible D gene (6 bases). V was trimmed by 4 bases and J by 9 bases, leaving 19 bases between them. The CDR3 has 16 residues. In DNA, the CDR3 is TGTGCCAGCAGTTGGTCCGGGCCTACAGGGAGTTCACCCCTCCACTTT. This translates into CASSWSGPTGSSPLHF.

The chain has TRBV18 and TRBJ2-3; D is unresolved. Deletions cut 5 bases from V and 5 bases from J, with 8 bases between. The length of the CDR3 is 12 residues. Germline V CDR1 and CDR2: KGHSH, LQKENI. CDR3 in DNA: TGTGCCAGCTCAGCCTCTGAAGATACGCAGTATTTT. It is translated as CASSASEDTQYF.

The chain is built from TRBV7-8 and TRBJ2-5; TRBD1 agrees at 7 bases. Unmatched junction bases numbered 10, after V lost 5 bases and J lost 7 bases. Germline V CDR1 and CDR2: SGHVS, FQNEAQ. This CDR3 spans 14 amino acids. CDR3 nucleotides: TGTGCCAGCAGCGCTACAGGGGCGAGGGGGACCCAGTACTTC. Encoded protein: CASSATGARGTQYF.